This T cell receptor (beta chain) was documented in a study of response to subunit inactivated influenza vaccine. V gave up 0 bases and J gave up 5 bases, with 8 bases separating them. The CDR3 is 14 amino acids. Germline V CDR1 and CDR2: KGHSH, LQKENI. This clonotype has a handful of counts. MiXCR, applied by TCRdb to the RT-PCR reads, yields one record per CDR3 protein. The sample lists fewer than 650,000 distinct CDR3 sequences; approximately 13% were seen once. The chain links TRBV18 to TRBJ2-1; D is perhaps TRBD2 (5 bases). The sequence was collected from a man aged 45-65 years who received an inactivated influenza vaccine. The sequencing used PBMCs from blood, collected roughly 48 days after vaccination. CDR3 bases: TGTGCCAGCTCACCACCTACTAGTAACAATGAGCAGTTCTTC. This translates into CASSPPTSNNEQFF.